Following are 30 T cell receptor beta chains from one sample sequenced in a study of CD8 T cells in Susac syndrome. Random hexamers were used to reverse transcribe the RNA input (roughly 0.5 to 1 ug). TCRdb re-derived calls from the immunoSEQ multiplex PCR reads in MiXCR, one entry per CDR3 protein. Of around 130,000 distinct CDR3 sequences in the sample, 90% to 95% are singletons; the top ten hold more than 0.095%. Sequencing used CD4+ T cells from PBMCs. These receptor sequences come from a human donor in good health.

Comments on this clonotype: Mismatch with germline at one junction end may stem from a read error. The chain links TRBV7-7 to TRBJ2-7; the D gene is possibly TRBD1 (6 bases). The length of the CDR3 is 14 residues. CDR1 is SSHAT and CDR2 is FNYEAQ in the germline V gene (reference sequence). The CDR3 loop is CASSVAGTTNEQYF. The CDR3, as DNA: TGTGCCAGCAGCGTAGCCGGGACAACTAACGAGCAGTACTTC.

The CDR3: CASSHGLASDTQYF. Here the CDR3 DNA reads TGTGCCAGCAGCCACGGACTAGCTTCAGATACGCAGTATTTT. V is TRBV7-2 and J is TRBJ2-3, with 8 bases that match TRBD2. After removal of 5 bases from V and 4 bases from J, the junction contained 5 bases not matched to a gene. There are 14 residues in the CDR3. Germline lookup yields CDR1 SGHTA and CDR2 FQGNSA.

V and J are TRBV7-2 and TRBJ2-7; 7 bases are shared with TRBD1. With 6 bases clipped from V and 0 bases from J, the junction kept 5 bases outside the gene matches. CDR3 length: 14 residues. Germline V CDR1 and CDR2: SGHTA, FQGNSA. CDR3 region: CASSPDRYSYEQYF. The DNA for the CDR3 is TGTGCCAGCAGTCCGGACAGGTACTCCTACGAGCAGTACTTC.

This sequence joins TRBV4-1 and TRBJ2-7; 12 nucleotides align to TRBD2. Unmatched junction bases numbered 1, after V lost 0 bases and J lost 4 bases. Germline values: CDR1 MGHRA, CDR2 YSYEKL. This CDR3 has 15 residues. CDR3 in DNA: TGCGCCAGCAGCCAAGAGCTAGCGGGAGGGTACGAGCAGTACTTC. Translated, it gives CASSQELAGGYEQYF.

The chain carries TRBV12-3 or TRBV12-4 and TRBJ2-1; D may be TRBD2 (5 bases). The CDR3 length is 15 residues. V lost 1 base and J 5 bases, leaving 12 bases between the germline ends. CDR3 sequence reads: CASSLGSGSHNEQFF. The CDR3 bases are TGTGCCAGCAGTTTAGGGAGCGGCAGTCACAATGAGCAGTTCTTC.

The CDR3, as DNA: TGCAGCGTTGAAGCGCCACTAGCGGGAGGATTGAACACCGGGGAGCTGTTTTTT. It yields the protein CSVEAPLAGGLNTGELFF. The rearrangement links TRBV29-1 to TRBJ2-2; 12 bases are shared with TRBD2. V lost 1 base and J lost 1; bases outside the gene matches: 7. CDR1 and CDR2 (germline): SQVTM, ANQGSEA. The CDR3 runs 18 residues.

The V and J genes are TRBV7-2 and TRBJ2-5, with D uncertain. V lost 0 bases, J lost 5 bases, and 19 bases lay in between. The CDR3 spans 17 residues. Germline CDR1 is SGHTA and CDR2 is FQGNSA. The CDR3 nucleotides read TGTGCCAGCAGCTTAGCGAGGATTAGATCTCTCGGGGAGACCCAGTACTTC. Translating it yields CASSLARIRSLGETQYF.

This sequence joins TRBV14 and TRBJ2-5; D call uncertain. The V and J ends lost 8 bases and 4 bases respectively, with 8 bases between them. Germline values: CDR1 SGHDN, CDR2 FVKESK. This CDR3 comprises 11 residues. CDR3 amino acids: CASGTGETQYF. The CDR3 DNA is TGTGCCAGCGGTACCGGAGAGACCCAGTACTTC.

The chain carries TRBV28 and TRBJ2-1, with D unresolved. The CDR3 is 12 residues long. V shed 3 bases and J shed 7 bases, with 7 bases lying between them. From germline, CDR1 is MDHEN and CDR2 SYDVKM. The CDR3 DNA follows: TGTGCCAGCAGTTTCAGCAGAAATGAGCAGTTCTTC. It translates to CASSFSRNEQFF. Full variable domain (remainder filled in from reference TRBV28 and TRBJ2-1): DVKVTQSSRYLVKRTGEKVFLECVQDMDHENMFWYRQDPGLGLRLIYFSYDVKMKEKGDIPEGYSVSREKKERFSLILESASTNQTSMYLCASSFSRNEQFFGPGTRLTVL.

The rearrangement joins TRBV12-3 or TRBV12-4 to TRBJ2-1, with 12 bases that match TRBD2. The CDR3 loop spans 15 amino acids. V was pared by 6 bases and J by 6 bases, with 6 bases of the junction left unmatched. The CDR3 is CASSLLAGGPNEQFF. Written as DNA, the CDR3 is TGTGCCAGCAGCTTACTAGCGGGAGGACCCAATGAGCAGTTCTTC.

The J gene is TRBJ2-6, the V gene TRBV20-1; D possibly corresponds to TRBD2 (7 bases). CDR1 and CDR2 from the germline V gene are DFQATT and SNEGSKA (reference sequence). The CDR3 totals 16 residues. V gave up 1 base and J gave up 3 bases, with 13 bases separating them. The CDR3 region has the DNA TGCAGTGCTAGAGGGCGGGGGCCTGGTGGGGCCAACGTCCTGACTTTC. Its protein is CSARGRGPGGANVLTF.

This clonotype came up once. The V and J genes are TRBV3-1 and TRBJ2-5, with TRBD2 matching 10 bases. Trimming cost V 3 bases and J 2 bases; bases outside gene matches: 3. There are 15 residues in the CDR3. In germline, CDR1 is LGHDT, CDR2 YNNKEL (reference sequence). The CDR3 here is CASSQGLAKQETQYF. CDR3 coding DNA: TGTGCCAGCAGCCAGGGACTAGCGAAACAAGAGACCCAGTACTTC.

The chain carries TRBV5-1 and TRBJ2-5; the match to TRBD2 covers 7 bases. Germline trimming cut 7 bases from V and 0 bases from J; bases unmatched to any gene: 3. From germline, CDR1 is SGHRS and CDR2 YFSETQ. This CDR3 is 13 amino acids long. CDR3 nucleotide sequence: TGCGCCAGCGGCACTAGCGACCAAGAGACCCAGTACTTC. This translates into CASGTSDQETQYF.

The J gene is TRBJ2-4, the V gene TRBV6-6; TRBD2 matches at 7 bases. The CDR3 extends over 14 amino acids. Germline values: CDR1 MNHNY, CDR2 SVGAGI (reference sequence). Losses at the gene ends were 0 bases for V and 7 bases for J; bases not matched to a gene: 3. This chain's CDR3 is CASSYSAGENIQYF. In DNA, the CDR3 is TGTGCCAGCAGTTACTCGGCGGGGGAGAACATTCAGTACTTC.

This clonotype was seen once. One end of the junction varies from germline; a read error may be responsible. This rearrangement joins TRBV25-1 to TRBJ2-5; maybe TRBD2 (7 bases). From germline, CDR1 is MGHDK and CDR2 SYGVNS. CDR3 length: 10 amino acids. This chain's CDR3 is CASSDRGADF. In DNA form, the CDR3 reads TGTGCCAGCAGTGACCGGGGGGCGGACTTC.

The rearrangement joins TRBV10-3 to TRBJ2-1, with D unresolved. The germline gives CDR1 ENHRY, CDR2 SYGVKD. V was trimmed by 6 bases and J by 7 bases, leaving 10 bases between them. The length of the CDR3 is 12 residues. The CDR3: CAISIMGNEQFF. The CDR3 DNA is TGTGCCATCAGCATCATGGGGAATGAGCAGTTCTTC.

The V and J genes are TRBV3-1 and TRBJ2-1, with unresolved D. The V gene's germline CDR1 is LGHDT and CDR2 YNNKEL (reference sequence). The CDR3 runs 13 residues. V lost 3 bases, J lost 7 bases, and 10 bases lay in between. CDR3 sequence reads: CASSHFPINEQFF. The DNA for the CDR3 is TGTGCCAGCAGCCATTTCCCCATTAATGAGCAGTTCTTC.

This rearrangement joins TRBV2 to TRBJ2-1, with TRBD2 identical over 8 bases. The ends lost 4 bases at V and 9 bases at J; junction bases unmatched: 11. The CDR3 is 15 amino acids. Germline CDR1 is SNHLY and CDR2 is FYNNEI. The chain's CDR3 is CASSGLGLVSGEQFF. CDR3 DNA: TGTGCCAGCAGTGGGTTGGGACTAGTTTCCGGTGAGCAGTTCTTC. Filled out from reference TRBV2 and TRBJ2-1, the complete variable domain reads EPEVTQTPSHQVTQMGQEVILRCVPISNHLYFYWYRQILGQKVEFLVSFYNNEISEKSEIFDDQFSVERPDGSNFTLKIRSTKLEDSAMYFCASSGLGLVSGEQFFGPGTRLTVL.

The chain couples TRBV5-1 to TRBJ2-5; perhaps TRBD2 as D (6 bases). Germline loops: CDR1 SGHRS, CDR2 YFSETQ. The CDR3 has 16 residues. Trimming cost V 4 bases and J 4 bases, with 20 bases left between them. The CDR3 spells CASSLSIGQGGETQYF. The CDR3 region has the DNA TGCGCCAGCAGCCTATCAATCGGCCAGGGAGGAGAGACCCAGTACTTC.

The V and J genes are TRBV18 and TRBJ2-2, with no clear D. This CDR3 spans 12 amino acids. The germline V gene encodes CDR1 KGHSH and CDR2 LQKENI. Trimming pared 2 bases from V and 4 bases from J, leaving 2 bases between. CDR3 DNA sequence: TGTGCCAGCTCACCAACCACCGGGGAGCTGTTTTTT. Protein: CASSPTTGELFF. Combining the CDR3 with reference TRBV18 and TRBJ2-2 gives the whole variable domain NAGVMQNPRHLVRRRGQEARLRCSPMKGHSHVYWYRQLPEEGLKFMVYLQKENIIDESGMPKERFSAEFPKEGPSILRIQQVVRGDSAAYFCASSPTTGELFFGEGSRLTVL.

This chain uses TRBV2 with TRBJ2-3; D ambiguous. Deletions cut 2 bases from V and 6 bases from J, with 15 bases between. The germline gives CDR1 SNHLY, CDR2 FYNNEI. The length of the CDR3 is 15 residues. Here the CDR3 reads CASSENFPVADTQYF. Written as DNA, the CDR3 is TGTGCCAGCAGTGAAAACTTCCCAGTCGCGGATACGCAGTATTTT.

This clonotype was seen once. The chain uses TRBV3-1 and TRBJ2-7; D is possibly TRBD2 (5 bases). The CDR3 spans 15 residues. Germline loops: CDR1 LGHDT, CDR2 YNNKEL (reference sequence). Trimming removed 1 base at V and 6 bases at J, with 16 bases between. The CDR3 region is CASSQVYRELSEQYF. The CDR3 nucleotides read TGTGCCAGCAGCCAAGTTTACCGGGAACTAAGCGAGCAGTACTTC.

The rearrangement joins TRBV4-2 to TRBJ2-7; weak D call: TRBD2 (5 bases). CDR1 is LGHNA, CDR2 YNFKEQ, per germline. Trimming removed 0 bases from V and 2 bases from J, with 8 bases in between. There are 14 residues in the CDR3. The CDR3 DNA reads TGTGCCAGCAGCCAAGATGGGAGCACCTACGAGCAGTACTTC. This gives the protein CASSQDGSTYEQYF.

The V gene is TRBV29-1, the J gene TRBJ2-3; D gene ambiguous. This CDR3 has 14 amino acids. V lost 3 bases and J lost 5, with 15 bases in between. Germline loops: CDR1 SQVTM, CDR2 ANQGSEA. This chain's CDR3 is CSVDSTWQKDTQYF. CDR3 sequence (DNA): TGCAGCGTTGATTCCACGTGGCAAAAAGATACGCAGTATTTT.

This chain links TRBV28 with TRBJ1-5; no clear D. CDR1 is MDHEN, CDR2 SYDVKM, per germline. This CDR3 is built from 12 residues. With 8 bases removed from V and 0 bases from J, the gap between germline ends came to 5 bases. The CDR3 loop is CASGASNQPQHF. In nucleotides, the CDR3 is TGTGCCAGCGGAGCTAGCAATCAGCCCCAGCATTTT.

DNA of the CDR3: TGTGCCACCAGCAGGGACAGGGGGACCCAGTACTTC. Its translation: CATSRDRGTQYF. V gene TRBV15 combines with J gene TRBJ2-5; TRBD1 aligns across 9 bases. The J segment lost 7 bases and the V segment lost 3 bases, leaving 0 bases of the junction unmatched. CDR1 is LNHNV and CDR2 is YYDKDF in the germline V gene (reference sequence). The CDR3 is made up of 12 amino acids.

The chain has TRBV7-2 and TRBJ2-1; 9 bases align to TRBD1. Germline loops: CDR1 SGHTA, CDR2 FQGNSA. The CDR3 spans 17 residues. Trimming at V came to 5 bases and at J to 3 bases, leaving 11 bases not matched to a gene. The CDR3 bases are TGTGCCAGCAGCCGAGGACACCGGGACAGGGTCTACAATGAGCAGTTCTTC. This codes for CASSRGHRDRVYNEQFF.

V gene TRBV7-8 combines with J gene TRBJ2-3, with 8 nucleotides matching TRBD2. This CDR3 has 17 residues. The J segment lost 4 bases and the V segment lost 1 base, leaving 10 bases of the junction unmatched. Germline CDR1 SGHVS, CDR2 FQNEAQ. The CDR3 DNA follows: TGTGCCAGCAGCTTAGTTGTGGCGGGAGGTCTGGCAGATACGCAGTATTTT. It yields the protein CASSLVVAGGLADTQYF.

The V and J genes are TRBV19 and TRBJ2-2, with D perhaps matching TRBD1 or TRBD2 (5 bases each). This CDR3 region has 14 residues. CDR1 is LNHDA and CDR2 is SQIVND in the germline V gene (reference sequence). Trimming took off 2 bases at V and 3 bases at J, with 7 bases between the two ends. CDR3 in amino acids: CASSIQGDTGELFF. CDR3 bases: TGTGCCAGTAGTATACAGGGAGACACCGGGGAGCTGTTTTTT.

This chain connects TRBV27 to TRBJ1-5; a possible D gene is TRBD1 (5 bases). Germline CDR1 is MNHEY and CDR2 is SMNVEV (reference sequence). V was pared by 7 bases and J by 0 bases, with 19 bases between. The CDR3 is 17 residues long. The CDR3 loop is CASNLGQGEYSNQPQHF. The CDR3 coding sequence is TGTGCCAGCAACTTAGGGCAGGGAGAGTATAGCAATCAGCCCCAGCATTTT.